This T cell receptor (beta chain) comes out of a study of T cell clonotyping in hematopoietic cell transplantation. Clones were sequenced by immunoSEQ multiplex PCR, and TCRdb holds only the in-frame ones, with some missing. Among about 76,000 clones listed, around 96% were seen once. Trimming cost V 4 bases and J 4 bases, with 14 bases left between them. Germline-derived CDR1 and CDR2 are SNHLY and FYNNEI. The length of the CDR3 is 14 residues. Turning to this clone: The antigen remains unidentified.

Findings and caveats of the study: Without cell sorting, CD4 versus CD8 contributions remain unresolved. Graft donor and pretransplant recipient Inverse Simpson Index values predicted broader posttransplant TCR diversity. Few recipient clonotypes overlapped donors; over 95% were de novo at given depth.

As for time point: recipient sample about 28 days before transplant, after cytoreduction. The chain couples TRBV2 to TRBJ2-7; no reliable D call. This TCR came from a woman aged 45 to 65 with acute myeloid leukemia. Some clones in this sample may be carry-over from other donors' samples. The source was peripheral blood mononuclear cells, collected before stem cell transplant. CDR3 sequence reads: CASSAYNPGYEQYF. CDR3 DNA sequence: TGTGCCAGCAGTGCATATAATCCCGGGTACGAGCAGTACTTC.